These T cell receptor beta chains were read from a single sample in a study of T cells in Graves' hyperthyroidism and ophthalmopathy. TCRdb re-derived calls from the multiplex PCR reads in MiXCR, one entry per CDR3 protein. The repertoire has about 360,000 distinct CDR3 sequences, less than 15% of them found once; the top ten carry around a tenth. Material for sequencing was blood. The receptor set was obtained from a woman aged 18-35 years with Graves' hyperthyroidism. Each CDR3 is given with its conserved first and last residue. The order of the fields is clone size, J gene, V gene, D gene, CDR3 DNA, CDR3 protein. D genes are given only for firm matches. Size is omitted from some rows. Given values are once, few, many or a class for expanded clones.

few	TRBJ2-7	TRBV28	NA	TGTGCCAGCAGGATCCAGGGTAGCTCCTACGAGCAGTACTTC	CASRIQGSSYEQYF
NA	TRBJ1-3	TRBV10-3	NA	TGTGCCATCAGTCCTCCGGGACTCGGGGACCATCTTGGAAACACCATATATTTT	CAISPPGLGDHLGNTIYF
many	TRBJ2-2	TRBV12-3/TRBV12-4	NA	TGTGCCAGCAGTACGCCGGGGTGGAGGGCGCAGCGTTTTACCGGGGAGCTGTTTTTT	CASSTPGWRAQRFTGELFF
many	TRBJ2-7	TRBV29-1	NA	TGCAGCGTTGACATCCCGGGGACTTTACATGGCGAGCAGTACTTC	CSVDIPGTLHGEQYF
many	TRBJ2-7	TRBV2	TRBD2	TGTGCCAGCAGCAGGACTAGCGGGAGTCCCGACACCCTCGGGCAGTACTTC	CASSRTSGSPDTLGQYF
many	TRBJ2-7	TRBV3-1	NA	TGTGCCAGCAGCCAAGAAGGGGGGTTCGAGCAGTACTTC	CASSQEGGFEQYF
many	TRBJ1-1	TRBV28	TRBD1	TGTGCCAGCAGTTGGGGAGGGACAGGGGCCATCGGCACTGAAGCTTTCTTT	CASSWGGTGAIGTEAFF
few	TRBJ1-2	TRBV19	TRBD1	TGTGCCAGTAGTATGGGACAGGGCAGGCGGGACGGCTACACCTTC	CASSMGQGRRDGYTF
many	TRBJ2-5	TRBV20-1	TRBD1	TGCAGTGCCCCGACAGGGGAAGGAGAGACCCAGTACTTC	CSAPTGEGETQYF
many	TRBJ2-3	TRBV2	NA	TGTGCCACGGGGGCGGAAATCACAGATACGCAGTATTTT	CATGAEITDTQYF